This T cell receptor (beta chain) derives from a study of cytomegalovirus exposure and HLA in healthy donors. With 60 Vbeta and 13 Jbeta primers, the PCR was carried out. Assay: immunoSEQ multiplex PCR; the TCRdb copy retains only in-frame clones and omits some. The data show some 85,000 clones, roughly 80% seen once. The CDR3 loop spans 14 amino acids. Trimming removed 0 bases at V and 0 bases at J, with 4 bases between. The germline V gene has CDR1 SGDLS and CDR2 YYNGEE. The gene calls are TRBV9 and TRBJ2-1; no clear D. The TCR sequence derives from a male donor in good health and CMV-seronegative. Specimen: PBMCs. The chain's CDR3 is CASSVDSSYNEQFF. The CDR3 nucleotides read TGTGCCAGCAGCGTAGATAGCTCCTACAATGAGCAGTTCTTC.